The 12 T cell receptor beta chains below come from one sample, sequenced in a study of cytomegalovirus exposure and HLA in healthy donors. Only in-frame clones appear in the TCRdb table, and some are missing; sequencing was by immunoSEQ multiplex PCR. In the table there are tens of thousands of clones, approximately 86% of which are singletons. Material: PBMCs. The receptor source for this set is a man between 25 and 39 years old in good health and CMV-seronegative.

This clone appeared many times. The CDR3 loop reads CASSEGVDTDTQYF. As DNA, the CDR3 is TGTGCCAGCAGTGAGGGCGTAGACACAGATACGCAGTATTTT. The chain recombines TRBV6-4 with TRBJ2-3; D gene unclear. V dropped 3 bases and J dropped 2 bases, with 9 bases sitting between them. This CDR3 has 14 residues. The germline V gene encodes CDR1 MRHNA and CDR2 SNTAGT.

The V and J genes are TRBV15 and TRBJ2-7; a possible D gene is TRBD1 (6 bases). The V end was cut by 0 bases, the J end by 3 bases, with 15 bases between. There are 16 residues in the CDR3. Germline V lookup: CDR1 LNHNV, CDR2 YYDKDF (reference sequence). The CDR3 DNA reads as TGTGCCACCAGCAGAGACCGACAGGAATGGGACTACGAGCAGTACTTC. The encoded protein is CATSRDRQEWDYEQYF.

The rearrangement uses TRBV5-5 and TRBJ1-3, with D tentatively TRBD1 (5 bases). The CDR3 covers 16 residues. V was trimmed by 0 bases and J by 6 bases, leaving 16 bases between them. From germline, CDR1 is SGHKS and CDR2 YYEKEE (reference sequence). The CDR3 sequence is CASSLAIWDFENTIYF. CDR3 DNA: TGTGCCAGCAGCTTGGCGATCTGGGACTTCGAAAACACCATATATTTT.

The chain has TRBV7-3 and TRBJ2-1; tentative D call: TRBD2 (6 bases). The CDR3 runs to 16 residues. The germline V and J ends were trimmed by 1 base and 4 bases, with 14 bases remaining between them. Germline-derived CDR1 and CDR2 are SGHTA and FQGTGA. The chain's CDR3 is CASSLNGAGPYNEQFF. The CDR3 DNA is TGTGCCAGCAGCTTAAACGGTGCGGGGCCATACAATGAGCAGTTCTTC.

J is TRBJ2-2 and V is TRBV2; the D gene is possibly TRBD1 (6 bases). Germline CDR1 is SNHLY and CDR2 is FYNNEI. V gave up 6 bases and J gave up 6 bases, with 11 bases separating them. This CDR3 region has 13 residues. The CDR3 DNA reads TGTGCCAGCAGGGCTACAGGGCCCGGGGAGCTGTTTTTT. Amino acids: CASRATGPGELFF.

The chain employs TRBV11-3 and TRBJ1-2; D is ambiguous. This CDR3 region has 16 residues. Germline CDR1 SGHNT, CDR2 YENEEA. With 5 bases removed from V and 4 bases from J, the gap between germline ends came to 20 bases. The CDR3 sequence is CASSPEGPGIGYGYTF. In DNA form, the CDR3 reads TGTGCCAGCAGCCCCGAGGGTCCGGGGATCGGCTATGGCTACACCTTC. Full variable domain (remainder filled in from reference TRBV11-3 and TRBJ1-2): EAGVVQSPRYKIIEKKQPVAFWCNPISGHNTLYWYLQNLGQGPELLIRYENEEAVDDSQLPKDRFSAERLKGVDSTLKIQPAELGDSAVYLCASSPEGPGIGYGYTFGSGTRLTVV.

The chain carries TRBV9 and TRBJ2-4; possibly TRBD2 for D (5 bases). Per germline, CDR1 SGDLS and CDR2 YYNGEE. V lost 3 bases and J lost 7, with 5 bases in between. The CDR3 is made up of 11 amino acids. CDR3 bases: TGTGCCAGCAGCGGAGGGAACATTCAGTACTTC. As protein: CASSGGNIQYF.

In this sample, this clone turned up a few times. CDR3 region: CAISDGTATGELFF. The DNA for the CDR3 is TGTGCCATCAGTGATGGGACAGCAACCGGGGAGCTGTTTTTT. The J gene is TRBJ2-2, the V gene TRBV10-3, with 7 bases lining up with TRBD1. Germline trimming cut 3 bases from V and 5 bases from J; bases unmatched to any gene: 3. Germline V gene data show CDR1 as ENHRY and CDR2 as SYGVKD. The CDR3 has 14 amino acids.

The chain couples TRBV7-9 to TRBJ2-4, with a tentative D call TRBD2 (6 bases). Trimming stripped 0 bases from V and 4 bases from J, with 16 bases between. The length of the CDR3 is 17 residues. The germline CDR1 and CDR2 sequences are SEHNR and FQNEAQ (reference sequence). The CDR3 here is CASSLANGGGAKNIQYF. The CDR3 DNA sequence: TGTGCCAGCAGCTTAGCCAATGGCGGAGGGGCGAAAAACATTCAGTACTTC.

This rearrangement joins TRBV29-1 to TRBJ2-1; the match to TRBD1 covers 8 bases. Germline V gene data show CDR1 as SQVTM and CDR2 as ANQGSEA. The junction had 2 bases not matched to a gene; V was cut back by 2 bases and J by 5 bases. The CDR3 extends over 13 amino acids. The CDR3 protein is CSVEYRGDNEQFF. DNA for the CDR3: TGCAGCGTTGAATACAGGGGGGACAATGAGCAGTTCTTC.

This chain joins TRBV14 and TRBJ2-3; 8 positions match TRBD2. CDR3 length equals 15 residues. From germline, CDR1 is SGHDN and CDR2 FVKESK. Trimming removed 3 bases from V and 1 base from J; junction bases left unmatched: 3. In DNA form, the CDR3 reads TGTGCCAGCAGCCAGTTACTAGCGGGCACAGATACGCAGTATTTT. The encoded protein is CASSQLLAGTDTQYF. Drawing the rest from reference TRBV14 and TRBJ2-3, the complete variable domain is EAGVTQFPSHSVIEKGQTVTLRCDPISGHDNLYWYRRVMGKEIKFLLHFVKESKQDESGMPNNRFLAERTGGTYSTLKVQPAELEDSGVYFCASSQLLAGTDTQYFGPGTRLTVL.

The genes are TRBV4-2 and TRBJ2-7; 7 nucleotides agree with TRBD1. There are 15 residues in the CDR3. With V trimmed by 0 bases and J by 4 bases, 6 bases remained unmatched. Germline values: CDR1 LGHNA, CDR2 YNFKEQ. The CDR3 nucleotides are TGTGCCAGCAGCCAAGATCTACAGGGGAGTTACGAGCAGTACTTC. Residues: CASSQDLQGSYEQYF.